This T cell receptor beta chain was sequenced in a study of T cell clones after liver transplantation. Study-level background: Third-party-reactive TCRbeta sequences from pre-transplant mixed lymphocyte reactions served as antigen-independent comparators. Three of the eight recipients were HCV-positive; the rest had non-autoimmune, non-viral transplant indications.

TCRdb's copy holds only in-frame clones and misses some; the assay was immunoSEQ multiplex PCR. The sample has about 75,000 clones, around 84% seen once. With regard to this clone: As yet, its antigen is unknown.

Study findings and constraints: In two subjects, few donor cells limited the measurable donor-reactive repertoire. Compared with third party-reactive sequences, donor-reactive ones declined more, independent of withdrawal success.

Per the germline V gene, CDR1 is SGHTA and CDR2 is FQGNSA. With 3 bases removed from V and 5 bases from J, the gap between germline ends came to 11 bases. The CDR3 covers 14 residues. This chain links TRBV7-2 with TRBJ2-1; D not certain. The sample consisted of CD4+ T cells from blood, taken 48 months after liver transplant. The sequence was collected from a human patient who received a liver transplant. Some T cells may be transferred from the graft donor. As DNA, the CDR3 is TGTGCCAGCAGCTTTTCATCCCAGAACAATGAGCAGTTCTTC. This gives the protein CASSFSSQNNEQFF.